The 13 T cell receptor beta chains given below trace back to one sample, sequenced in a study of blood T cell repertoires in COVID-19. This table comes from immunoSEQ multiplex PCR, and its TCRdb copy is limited to in-frame clones, with some not included. The repertoire holds roughly 200,000 clones, with 80% to 85% as singletons. Material: peripheral blood. These receptors originate from a woman aged 40 to 50 with COVID-19, enrolled during active disease.

V gene TRBV10-3 combines with J gene TRBJ1-4; 10 nucleotides agree with TRBD1. The CDR3 has 13 amino acids. Germline lookup yields CDR1 ENHRY and CDR2 SYGVKD. With V trimmed by 10 bases and J by 8 bases, 7 bases remained unmatched. The CDR3 is CATGDRGDEKLFF. The CDR3 DNA is TGTGCCACTGGGGACAGGGGAGACGAAAAACTGTTTTTT.

V and J are TRBV6-5 and TRBJ1-5; maybe TRBD1 (6 bases). CDR3 length: 15 residues. Per the germline V gene, CDR1 is MNHEY and CDR2 is SVGAGI. V lost 6 bases to trimming and J lost 2 bases, with 14 bases between them. The CDR3 DNA is TGTGCCAGCAGAGGCGACAGGCGCGGCAATCAGCCCCAGCATTTT. This gives the protein CASRGDRRGNQPQHF.

This chain joins TRBV10-3 and TRBJ2-3; D might be TRBD2 (5 bases). The CDR3 contains 15 residues. Germline CDR1 is ENHRY and CDR2 is SYGVKD. V dropped 3 bases and J dropped 7 bases, with 17 bases sitting between them. Here the CDR3 reads CAISEPGSASHTQYF. The CDR3 DNA sequence: TGTGCCATCAGTGAACCGGGGTCCGCTTCCCATACGCAGTATTTT.

V gene TRBV27 combines with J gene TRBJ1-5; D not certain. The germline gives CDR1 MNHEY, CDR2 SMNVEV (reference sequence). V gave up 7 bases and J gave up 0 bases, with 13 bases separating them. The length of the CDR3 is 15 residues. The CDR3 nucleotides read TGTGCCAGCAAGCGCTCCGGCGATAGCAATCAGCCCCAGCATTTT. Its protein is CASKRSGDSNQPQHF.

The chain recombines TRBV6-5 with TRBJ1-1; no clear D gene. V shed 2 bases and J shed 1 base, with 11 bases lying between them. The germline V gene encodes CDR1 MNHEY and CDR2 SVGAGI. CDR3 length: 15 residues. The CDR3, as DNA: TGTGCCAGCAGTTACGAGGCCGTAGCGAACACTGAAGCTTTCTTT. It specifies CASSYEAVANTEAFF.

This sequence joins TRBV3-1 (or the pseudogene TRBV3-2) and TRBJ2-5; weak D call: TRBD2 (5 bases). The CDR3 consists of 14 residues. V dropped 4 bases and J dropped 4 bases, with 13 bases sitting between them. Germline CDR1 reads LGHDT; CDR2 reads YNNKEL (reference sequence). In DNA, the CDR3 is TGTGCCAGCAGCCTTACTAGTAATAGAGAGACCCAGTACTTC. It is translated as CASSLTSNRETQYF.

The V gene is TRBV19, the J gene TRBJ1-2; the D gene is possibly TRBD1 (6 bases). V was shortened by 3 bases and J by 0 bases, with 8 bases between the two germline ends. The length of the CDR3 is 14 residues. Germline V CDR1 and CDR2: LNHDA, SQIVND (reference sequence). This chain's CDR3 is CASSMGGPNYGYTF. The DNA for the CDR3 is TGTGCCAGTAGTATGGGGGGGCCTAACTATGGCTACACCTTC.

The chain couples TRBV3-1 (or the pseudogene TRBV3-2) to TRBJ1-1; the D is unclear. V was clipped by 0 bases and J by 5 bases, with 10 bases between them. CDR3 length equals 14 residues. Germline V gene data show CDR1 as LGHDT and CDR2 as YNNKEL (reference sequence). This CDR3 reads CASSQDSPGTEAFF. The CDR3 coding sequence is TGTGCCAGCAGCCAAGATTCGCCGGGGACTGAAGCTTTCTTT.

CDR3 loop: CASSLGGVQETQYF. CDR3 DNA: TGCGCCAGCAGCTTGGGGGGAGTTCAAGAGACCCAGTACTTC. This chain uses TRBV5-1 with TRBJ2-5; D is possibly TRBD2 (5 bases). The V gene lost 0 bases and the J gene lost 2 bases, with 8 bases spanning the gap. There are 14 residues in the CDR3. The germline V gene has CDR1 SGHRS and CDR2 YFSETQ.

As to this clone: The CDR3 does not close with the conserved phenylalanine or tryptophan, likely indicating a read error. The DNA is left out, because the CDR3 cannot be placed on it with certainty; the CDR3 is given as TCRdb lists it. This chain uses TRBV21-1 with TRBJ1-2. TRBV21-1 is marked as a pseudogene. The CDR3 length is 10 residues, termini included. The CDR3 loop reads CASSKALLAI.

The chain recombines TRBV7-3 with TRBJ2-5; no reliable D call. The CDR3 loop spans 13 amino acids. V was cut by 0 bases and J by 5 bases, with 7 bases left in between. Per germline, CDR1 SGHTA and CDR2 FQGTGA. In nucleotides, the CDR3 is TGTGCCAGCAGCTTAACCCAGGTTGAGACCCAGTACTTC. As protein: CASSLTQVETQYF.

The rearrangement links TRBV19 to TRBJ1-5, with a possible D match to TRBD1 (5 bases). The V and J ends lost 7 bases and 3 bases respectively, with 13 bases between them. Germline loops: CDR1 LNHDA, CDR2 SQIVND (reference sequence). CDR3 length: 14 residues. The CDR3 spells CASTLQAPNQPQHF. The CDR3 nucleotides are TGTGCCAGTACATTACAGGCCCCCAATCAGCCCCAGCATTTT.

This chain connects TRBV10-3 to TRBJ2-7; possibly TRBD2 for D (6 bases). From germline, CDR1 is ENHRY and CDR2 SYGVKD. There are 12 residues in the CDR3. Trimming stripped 5 bases from V and 6 bases from J, with 11 bases between. The CDR3 nucleotides are TGTGCCATCAGTAAGGAGGGGAGCGAGCAGTACTTC. As protein: CAISKEGSEQYF.